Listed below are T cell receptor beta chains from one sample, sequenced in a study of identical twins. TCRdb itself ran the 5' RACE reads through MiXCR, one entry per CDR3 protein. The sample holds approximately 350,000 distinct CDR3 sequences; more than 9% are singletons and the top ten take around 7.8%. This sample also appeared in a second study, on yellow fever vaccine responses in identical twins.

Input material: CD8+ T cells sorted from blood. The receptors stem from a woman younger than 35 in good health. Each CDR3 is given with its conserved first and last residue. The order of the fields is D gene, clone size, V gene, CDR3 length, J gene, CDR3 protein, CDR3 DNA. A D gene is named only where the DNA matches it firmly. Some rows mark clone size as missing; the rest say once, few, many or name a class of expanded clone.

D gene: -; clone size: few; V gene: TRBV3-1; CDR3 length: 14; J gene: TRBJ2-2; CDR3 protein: CASSPTDQRGELFF; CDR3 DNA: TGTGCCAGCAGCCCAACAGATCAGCGCGGGGAGCTGTTTTTT
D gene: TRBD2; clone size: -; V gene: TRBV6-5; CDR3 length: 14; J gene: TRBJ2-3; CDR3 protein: CASSWAGGIDTQYF; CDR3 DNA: TGTGCCAGCAGTTGGGCGGGAGGCATAGATACGCAGTATTTT
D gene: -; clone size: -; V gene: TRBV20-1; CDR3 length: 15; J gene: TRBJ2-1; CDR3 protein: CSARPRDYLYNEQFF; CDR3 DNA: TGCAGTGCTCGTCCGCGTGACTACCTCTACAATGAGCAGTTCTTC
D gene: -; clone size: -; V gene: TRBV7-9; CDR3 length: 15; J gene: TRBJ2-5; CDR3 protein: CASSPASRGQETQYF; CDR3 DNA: TGTGCCAGCAGCCCCGCATCTAGGGGCCAAGAGACCCAGTACTTC
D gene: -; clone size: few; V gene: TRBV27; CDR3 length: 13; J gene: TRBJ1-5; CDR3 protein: CASSLSGFLPQHF; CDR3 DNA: TGTGCCAGCAGTTTATCAGGGTTTCTGCCCCAGCATTTT
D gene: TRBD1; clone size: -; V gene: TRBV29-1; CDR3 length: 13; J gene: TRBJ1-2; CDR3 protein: CSVMGQGQVGYTF; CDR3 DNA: TGCAGCGTTATGGGACAGGGGCAGGTCGGCTACACCTTC
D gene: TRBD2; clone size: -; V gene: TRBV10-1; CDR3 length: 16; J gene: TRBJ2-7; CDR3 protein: CASSERLAGGPYEQYF; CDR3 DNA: TGCGCCAGCAGTGAGCGGCTAGCGGGAGGCCCCTACGAGCAGTACTTC
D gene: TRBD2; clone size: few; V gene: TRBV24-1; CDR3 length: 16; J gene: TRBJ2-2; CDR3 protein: CATSDLGTSLTGELFF; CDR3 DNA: TGTGCCACCAGTGATCTCGGGACTAGCTTAACCGGGGAGCTGTTTTTT
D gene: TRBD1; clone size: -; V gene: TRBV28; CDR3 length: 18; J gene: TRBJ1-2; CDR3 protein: CASSLSRTKGGAGYGYTF; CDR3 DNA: TGTGCCAGCAGTTTATCCCGAACGAAAGGGGGCGCGGGCTATGGCTACACCTTC
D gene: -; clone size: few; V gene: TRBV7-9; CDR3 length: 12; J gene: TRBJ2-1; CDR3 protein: CASSVLADEQFF; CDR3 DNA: TGTGCCAGCAGCGTACTAGCCGATGAGCAGTTCTTC
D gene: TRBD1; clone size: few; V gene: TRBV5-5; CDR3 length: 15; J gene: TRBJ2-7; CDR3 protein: CASSLGTGSGNEQYF; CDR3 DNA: TGTGCCAGCAGCTTGGGGACAGGGTCAGGGAACGAGCAGTACTTC
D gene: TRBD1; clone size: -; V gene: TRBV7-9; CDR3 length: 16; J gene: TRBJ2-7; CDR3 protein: CASSLVTRTGLYEQYF; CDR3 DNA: TGTGCCAGCAGCTTAGTAACTAGGACAGGGCTCTACGAGCAGTACTTC
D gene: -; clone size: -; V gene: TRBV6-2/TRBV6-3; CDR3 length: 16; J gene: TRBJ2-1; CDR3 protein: CASSYRGEGAYNEQFF; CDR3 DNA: TGTGCCAGCAGTTACCGGGGGGAGGGGGCGTACAATGAGCAGTTCTTC
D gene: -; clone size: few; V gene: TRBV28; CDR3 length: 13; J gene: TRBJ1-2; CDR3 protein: CASSPALNYGYTF; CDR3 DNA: TGTGCCAGCAGCCCGGCTCTTAACTATGGCTACACCTTC
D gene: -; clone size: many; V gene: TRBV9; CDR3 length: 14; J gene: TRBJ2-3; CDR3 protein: CASSVVSSTDTQYF; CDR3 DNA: TGTGCCAGCAGCGTAGTCAGTAGCACAGATACGCAGTATTTT